Sequencing of this TCR beta chain was carried out in a study of CD8 T cells in ankylosing spondylitis. 5'-RACE, quantitative and with molecular barcodes, yielded the TCR beta libraries. TCRdb itself ran the 5' RACE reads through MiXCR, one entry per CDR3 protein. Found here are around 150,000 distinct CDR3 sequences, roughly 12% of them singletons; the top ten hold 25% to 30%. Notes on the study in general: Ankylosing spondylitis blood seemed to carry a telltale TCR beta motif made of eight highly homologous variants. Earlier studies detected some motif variants in reactive arthritis synovial fluid and blood. Clones linked with disease were CD8+ and fairly uncommon in the peripheral blood.

Judged by abundance, this clonotype is medium-sized. What it recognizes is unknown. Unmatched junction bases numbered 7, after V lost 8 bases and J lost 5 bases. CDR3 length equals 15 residues. Germline V gene lookup returns CDR1 ENHRY and CDR2 SYGVKD. The TCR was taken from a male donor with ankylosing spondylitis or in good health (not recorded which). V usage is TRBV10-3 and J usage is TRBJ2-2, with TRBD2 matching over 11 bases. Sequenced input: blood, either unsorted or a sorted T cell fraction (not recorded which). The CDR3 sequence: CAIPLTSGVTGELFF. The CDR3 nucleotides are TGTGCCATCCCTTTGACTAGCGGGGTTACCGGGGAGCTGTTTTTT.